A single sample gave rise to the 19 T cell receptor beta chains below, sequenced in a study of graft-versus-host responses after intestinal transplantation. Their antigens are not known. The assay was immunoSEQ multiplex PCR, and TCRdb's table has in-frame clones only and misses some. The repertoire holds some 130,000 clones, around nine tenths seen once, with 0.16% in the top ten. The sequenced sample was unstimulated CD4+ T cells sorted from spleen or lymph node cells, obtained before intestinal transplant. The receptor source for this set is a human donor who received an intestinal transplant.

J is TRBJ2-7 and V is TRBV5-6; the D gene is possibly TRBD1 (6 bases). The V gene lost 4 bases and the J gene lost 6 bases, with 14 bases spanning the gap. Germline CDR1 reads SGHDT; CDR2 reads YYEEEE. The CDR3 is 13 amino acids. In nucleotides, the CDR3 is TGTGCCAGCAGCATACCAGGGGTTGGCGAGCAGTACTTC. Translation gives CASSIPGVGEQYF.

The genes are TRBV5-1 and TRBJ1-2; no clear D gene. CDR1 is SGHRS and CDR2 is YFSETQ in the germline V gene. CDR3 length: 15 residues. V was shortened by 0 bases and J by 10 bases, with 19 bases between the two germline ends. CDR3 nucleotides: TGCGCCAGCAGCTTGGTCGGCGGGGAACTTATGGACTACACCTTC. This encodes CASSLVGGELMDYTF.

This clone was seen only a few times. The chain is built from TRBV7-9 and TRBJ1-3; tentatively, D is TRBD1 (6 bases). Trimming cost V 5 bases and J 0 bases, with 11 bases left between them. Germline CDR1 SEHNR, CDR2 FQNEAQ (reference sequence). The CDR3 contains 15 residues. The CDR3 sequence: CASSVTGNSGNTIYF. The CDR3 nucleotides are TGTGCCAGCAGCGTAACAGGGAACTCTGGAAACACCATATATTTT.

This chain connects TRBV2 to TRBJ2-2, with D uncertain. The V and J ends lost 7 bases and 0 bases respectively, with 9 bases between them. The length of the CDR3 is 14 residues. CDR1 is SNHLY and CDR2 is FYNNEI in the germline V gene. The CDR3 spells CASIQRSNTGELFF. The CDR3 DNA is TGTGCCAGCATTCAGCGTTCGAACACCGGGGAGCTGTTTTTT.

The genes are TRBV9 and TRBJ2-2; D not certain. Trimming took off 0 bases at V and 6 bases at J, with 9 bases between the two ends. Germline V gives CDR1 SGDLS, CDR2 YYNGEE. The CDR3 has 14 residues. The CDR3 reads CASSVGGWAGELFF. The CDR3 nucleotides read TGTGCCAGCAGCGTAGGGGGTTGGGCCGGGGAGCTGTTTTTT. Together with reference TRBV9 and TRBJ2-2, the CDR3 gives the full variable domain: DSGVTQTPKHLITATGQRVTLRCSPRSGDLSVYWYQQSLDQGLQFLIQYYNGEERAKGNILERFSAQQFPDLHSELNLSSLELGDSALYFCASSVGGWAGELFFGEGSRLTVL.

This chain joins TRBV4-1 and TRBJ2-7; D uncertain. This CDR3 is 14 amino acids long. Germline CDR1 and CDR2: MGHRA and YSYEKL. V gave up 1 base and J gave up 6 bases, with 13 bases separating them. The CDR3 protein is CASSQVTLGGEQYF. The CDR3 nucleotides read TGCGCCAGCAGCCAAGTAACCCTCGGCGGCGAGCAGTACTTC.

This clone showed up just a few times. This chain links TRBV7-2 with TRBJ1-5; no reliable D call. Germline V lookup: CDR1 SGHTA, CDR2 FQGNSA. The CDR3 runs to 14 residues. Trimming cost V 5 bases and J 0 bases, with 8 bases left between them. The CDR3 loop is CASSQGYSNQPQHF. Written as DNA, the CDR3 is TGTGCCAGCAGCCAAGGTTATAGCAATCAGCCCCAGCATTTT.

The chain carries TRBV11-3 and TRBJ2-7; D gene unclear. The ends were cut back, 5 bases at V and 1 base at J, with 15 bases in the middle. Germline CDR1 reads SGHNT; CDR2 reads YENEEA. The CDR3 is 15 residues long. CDR3 region: CASSPGGVRSYEQYF. CDR3 in DNA: TGTGCCAGCAGCCCTGGCGGCGTGAGGTCCTACGAGCAGTACTTC.

The gene calls are TRBV27 and TRBJ2-7; 13 bases agree with TRBD2. Per germline, CDR1 MNHEY and CDR2 SMNVEV (reference sequence). V dropped 1 base and J dropped 2; count of bases not matched to a gene: 2. The CDR3 sequence is 16 residues long. The CDR3 region is CASSLLLAGGPYEQYF. CDR3 nucleotides: TGTGCCAGCAGTTTATTACTAGCGGGGGGGCCCTACGAGCAGTACTTC.

This chain joins TRBV5-1 and TRBJ2-1; 13 positions agree with TRBD2. The CDR3 is 15 residues long. CDR1 and CDR2 from the germline V gene are SGHRS and YFSETQ. Trimming removed 4 bases from V and 7 bases from J; junction bases left unmatched: 5. The CDR3 sequence: CASSQTSGGRNEQFF. CDR3 nucleotide sequence: TGCGCCAGCAGCCAGACTAGCGGGGGGAGGAATGAGCAGTTCTTC.

V is TRBV9 and J is TRBJ2-3; 12 bases agree with TRBD2. The CDR3 has 17 residues. With 3 bases clipped from V and 3 bases from J, the junction kept 8 bases outside the gene matches. Germline V gene data show CDR1 as SGDLS and CDR2 as YYNGEE. This CDR3 reads CASSASGGATGTDTQYF. CDR3 in DNA: TGTGCCAGCAGCGCTAGCGGGGGGGCCACTGGGACAGATACGCAGTATTTT.

This clone showed up just a few times. The chain carries TRBV12-5 and TRBJ1-3; the D is unclear. The CDR3 contains 11 residues. Germline CDR1 is LGHNT and CDR2 is FRNRAP. Trimming stripped 3 bases from V and 7 bases from J, with 4 bases between. The CDR3 nucleotides read TGTGCTAGTGGTTTTGGGAACACCATATATTTT. It specifies CASGFGNTIYF.

V usage is TRBV7-2 and J usage is TRBJ1-2; D perhaps matches TRBD1 (6 bases). Germline V gives CDR1 SGHTA, CDR2 FQGNSA. V was shortened by 1 base and J by 4 bases, with 10 bases between the two germline ends. The CDR3 is 14 residues long. Written as DNA, the CDR3 is TGTGCCAGCAGCTTAGGACGGACAGCCTATGGCTACACCTTC. Amino acids: CASSLGRTAYGYTF.

The chain carries TRBV18 and TRBJ2-2; no definite D call. V lost 5 bases and J lost 1, with 14 bases in between. This CDR3 spans 16 amino acids. The germline gives CDR1 KGHSH, CDR2 LQKENI. CDR3 in DNA: TGTGCCAGCTCAAGGATGCAGCAATTGAACACCGGGGAGCTGTTTTTT. It yields the protein CASSRMQQLNTGELFF.

This chain uses TRBV6-5 with TRBJ2-2; no reliable D call. The CDR3 spans 16 residues. Trimming cost V 2 bases and J 6 bases, with 16 bases left between them. CDR1 is MNHEY, CDR2 SVGAGI, per germline. The CDR3 sequence is CASSYTMHLEPGELFF. For the CDR3, the DNA is TGTGCCAGCAGTTACACTATGCACCTCGAACCCGGGGAGCTGTTTTTT.

V gene TRBV7-8 combines with J gene TRBJ2-7; a weak D match, TRBD1 (7 bases). With 1 base removed from V and 2 bases from J, the gap between germline ends came to 18 bases. Germline assignment: CDR1 SGHVS and CDR2 FQNEAQ. There are 17 residues in the CDR3. CDR3 in DNA: TGTGCCAGCAGCTTAGGGGAGGACAGGAGGGATACCTACGAGCAGTACTTC. Its protein product is CASSLGEDRRDTYEQYF.

This clone was seen only once. The chain combines TRBV7-9 with TRBJ2-7, with D possibly TRBD2 on 6 matching bases. Germline loops: CDR1 SEHNR, CDR2 FQNEAQ (reference sequence). Trimming pared 5 bases from V and 3 bases from J, leaving 26 bases between. The CDR3 runs to 18 residues. The CDR3 region has the DNA TGTGCCAGCAGCCCGGGACTGAGCTCAGTCGGACTTCTCTACGAGCAGTACTTC. The encoded protein is CASSPGLSSVGLLYEQYF.

The rearrangement uses TRBV18 and TRBJ2-3; D is unresolved. The CDR3 runs 14 residues. CDR1 and CDR2 (germline): KGHSH, LQKENI. Trimming took 2 bases from V and 4 from J, leaving 10 bases between them. CDR3 coding DNA: TGTGCCAGCTCACCAGTACCCACGGCAGATACGCAGTATTTT. Translating it yields CASSPVPTADTQYF.

The J gene is TRBJ1-6, the V gene TRBV5-1; D not resolved. V lost 3 bases and J 7 bases, leaving 11 bases between the germline ends. Germline loops: CDR1 SGHRS, CDR2 YFSETQ. The CDR3 runs to 14 residues. The CDR3 here is CASSYRAQNSPLHF. The CDR3 nucleotides are TGCGCCAGCAGCTATCGGGCCCAAAATTCACCCCTCCACTTT.